These 15 T cell receptor beta chains came from one sample sequenced in a study of PD-1 blockade in classical Hodgkin lymphoma. The repertoire was sequenced with immunoSEQ multiplex PCR; TCRdb's copy has only in-frame clones and lacks some. Here the sample spans 120,000 to 150,000 clones, around 84% being singletons. The patients all showed relapse after autologous stem cell transplantation, while their brentuximab vedotin exposure varied. Sample: peripheral blood mononuclear cells (PBMCs), taken before the second cycle of nivolumab. The receptors shown here come from a human donor with classical Hodgkin lymphoma.

This chain joins TRBV2 and TRBJ2-1; the D gene could be TRBD1 or TRBD2 (6 bases each). CDR3 length: 13 amino acids. Germline V CDR1 and CDR2: SNHLY, FYNNEI. V dropped 4 bases and J dropped 7 bases, with 11 bases sitting between them. The CDR3 spells CASSVRGQNEQFF. CDR3 coding DNA: TGTGCCAGCAGTGTCCGGGGGCAAAATGAGCAGTTCTTC.

The rearrangement joins TRBV7-6 to TRBJ1-2; 8 bases map to TRBD1. CDR1 is SGHVS and CDR2 is FNYEAQ in the germline V gene. With 1 base clipped from V and 6 bases from J, the junction kept 1 base outside the gene matches. The CDR3 is 13 amino acids. The CDR3 loop is CASSLGTGNGYTF. The DNA of the CDR3 is TGTGCCAGCAGCTTAGGGACAGGGAATGGCTACACCTTC.

The chain recombines TRBV6-5 with TRBJ1-2, with D unresolved. CDR1 is MNHEY, CDR2 SVGAGI, per germline. There are 11 residues in the CDR3. Trimming removed 6 bases from V and 6 bases from J, with 8 bases in between. Here the CDR3 reads CASSYIDGYTF. CDR3 coding DNA: TGTGCCAGCAGCTATATTGATGGCTACACCTTC.

The rearrangement uses TRBV6-5 and TRBJ1-5; 7 nucleotides match TRBD1. J gave up 2 bases and V 6 bases, and 4 bases lay outside the gene matches. The CDR3 has 14 residues. Germline CDR1 and CDR2: MNHEY and SVGAGI. The CDR3 reads CASRRTGGNQPQHF. The CDR3 region has the DNA TGTGCCAGCAGACGTACAGGGGGCAATCAGCCCCAGCATTTT.

V gene TRBV7-2 combines with J gene TRBJ1-2, with TRBD1 matching 8 bases. The CDR3 is 15 residues long. CDR1 SGHTA and CDR2 FQGNSA come from the germline V gene. V trimming: 2 bases; J trimming: 7 bases; junction bases outside the gene matches: 9. This CDR3 is CASSLWQGAFGGYTF. The CDR3 DNA is TGTGCCAGCAGCTTATGGCAGGGGGCTTTCGGTGGCTACACCTTC.

The chain is built from TRBV6-1 and TRBJ2-7; D ambiguous. Germline V gene sequence: CDR1 MNHNS, CDR2 SASEGT. Trimming removed 4 bases at V and 0 bases at J, with 7 bases between. The CDR3 spans 13 residues. CDR3 sequence (DNA): TGTGCCAGCAGTGCGGTCAGCTCCTACGAGCAGTACTTC. It translates to CASSAVSSYEQYF.

The chain is built from TRBV9 and TRBJ2-5, with D tentatively TRBD1 or TRBD2 (5 bases each). CDR3 length equals 15 residues. CDR1 SGDLS and CDR2 YYNGEE come from the germline V gene. V was cut by 0 bases and J by 0 bases, with 9 bases left in between. Here the CDR3 DNA reads TGTGCCAGCAGCGTAGCCTGGGGGTACCAAGAGACCCAGTACTTC. Residues: CASSVAWGYQETQYF.

The chain joins TRBV7-7 to TRBJ2-1; D ambiguous. V was clipped by 1 base and J by 0 bases, with 7 bases between them. The germline CDR1 and CDR2 sequences are SSHAT and FNYEAQ (reference sequence). This CDR3 contains 15 residues. The CDR3 loop is CASSLVLSSYNEQFF. CDR3 nucleotides: TGTGCCAGCAGCTTAGTGCTGAGCTCCTACAATGAGCAGTTCTTC.

The chain combines TRBV7-2 with TRBJ1-5; a possible D gene is TRBD1 (5 bases). The V end lost 5 bases, the J end lost 4 bases, and 18 bases lay between the germline ends. The CDR3 contains 16 residues. The V gene's germline CDR1 is SGHTA and CDR2 FQGNSA. The CDR3 sequence is CASSRQPVGGNQPQHF. CDR3 coding DNA: TGTGCCAGCAGCCGACAGCCCGTAGGTGGGAATCAGCCCCAGCATTTT.

This chain joins TRBV7-9 and TRBJ2-5, with D tentatively TRBD2 (5 bases). V gave up 6 bases and J gave up 5 bases, with 16 bases separating them. The CDR3 length is 14 residues. Germline assignment: CDR1 SEHNR and CDR2 FQNEAQ (reference sequence). For the CDR3, the DNA is TGTGCCAGCAGTTCTTACCCTAGCCGGGAGACCCAGTACTTC. Translated, it gives CASSSYPSRETQYF.

There are a few counts of this clone. The gene calls are TRBV27 and TRBJ2-7; TRBD1 matches 10 bases. The germline gives CDR1 MNHEY, CDR2 SMNVEV (reference sequence). The CDR3 totals 13 residues. The J segment lost 3 bases and the V segment lost 6 bases, leaving 2 bases of the junction unmatched. The CDR3 nucleotides are TGTGCCAGCAGACGGACAGGGGGCTACGAGCAGTACTTC. Its protein is CASRRTGGYEQYF.

This clone was seen a single time. The chain has TRBV5-8 and TRBJ2-7; TRBD2 is a possible D gene (6 bases). CDR1 is SGHTS, CDR2 YDEGEE, per germline. Trimming removed 3 bases at V and 1 base at J, with 11 bases between. The CDR3 loop spans 14 amino acids. CDR3 region: CASSWGGGSYEQYF. The CDR3 DNA sequence: TGTGCCAGCAGCTGGGGAGGAGGATCCTACGAGCAGTACTTC. Together with reference TRBV5-8 and TRBJ2-7, the CDR3 gives the full variable domain: EAGVTQSPTHLIKTRGQQATLRCSPISGHTSVYWYQQALGLGLQFLLWYDEGEERNRGNFPPRFSGRQFPNYSSELNVNALELEDSALYLCASSWGGGSYEQYFGPGTRLTVT.

This clone was seen more than once but under ten times. The chain recombines TRBV19 with TRBJ1-1; TRBD1 is a possible D gene (5 bases). CDR3 length: 14 amino acids. Trimming shortened V by 8 bases and J by 0 bases, and 13 bases separated the two germline ends. Germline CDR1 reads LNHDA; CDR2 reads SQIVND (reference sequence). For the CDR3, the DNA is TGTGCCAGTCGGGGGTGGACGGTGAACACTGAAGCTTTCTTT. It codes for CASRGWTVNTEAFF.

This clone occurred many times. The chain has TRBV5-5 and TRBJ1-2, with TRBD1 matching 9 bases. Germline CDR1 is SGHKS and CDR2 is YYEKEE (reference sequence). The CDR3 loop spans 13 amino acids. V lost 3 bases and J lost 4; bases outside the gene matches: 1. The chain's CDR3 is CASSSTGGYGYTF. Written as DNA, the CDR3 is TGTGCCAGCAGCTCGACAGGGGGCTATGGCTACACCTTC.

This clone has at least ten counts. Other DNA sequences in the same sample also yield this CDR3. This rearrangement joins TRBV7-9 to TRBJ1-5; D is unresolved. This CDR3 is 12 amino acids long. The germline V gene encodes CDR1 SEHNR and CDR2 FQNEAQ (reference sequence). V shed 1 base and J shed 4 bases, with 2 bases lying between them. The CDR3 region has the DNA TGTGCCAGCAGCTTAGAGAATCAGCCCCAGCATTTT. Its protein is CASSLENQPQHF.